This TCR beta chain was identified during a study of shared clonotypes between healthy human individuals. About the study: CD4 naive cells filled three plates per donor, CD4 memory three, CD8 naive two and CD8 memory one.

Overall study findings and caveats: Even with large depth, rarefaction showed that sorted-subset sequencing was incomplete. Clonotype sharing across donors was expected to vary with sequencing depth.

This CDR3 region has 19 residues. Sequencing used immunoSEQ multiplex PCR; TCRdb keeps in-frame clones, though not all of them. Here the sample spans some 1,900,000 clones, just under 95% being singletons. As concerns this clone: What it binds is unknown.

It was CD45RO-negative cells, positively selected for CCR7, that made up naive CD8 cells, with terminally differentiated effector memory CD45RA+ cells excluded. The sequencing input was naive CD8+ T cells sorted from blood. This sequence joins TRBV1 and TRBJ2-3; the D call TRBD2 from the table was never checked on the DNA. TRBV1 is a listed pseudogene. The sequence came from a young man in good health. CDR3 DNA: TGCACCAGCAGCCAAGAGGGACTAGCTCTTCCTTTGTCCACAGATACGCAGTATTTT. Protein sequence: CTSSQEGLALPLSTDTQYF.